A selection of T cell receptor beta chains follows, all from one sample in a study of T-cell reconstitution after alpha-beta-depleted transplantation in children. MiXCR was run by TCRdb on the PCR reads, yielding one entry per CDR3 protein. The sample lists some 530,000 distinct CDR3 sequences, 9.5% to 15% seen once, with about 6% in the top ten. The specimen comprised PBMCs from the stem cell graft donor, sampled from the stem cell graft. The receptors shown here come from a human donor who donated a stem cell graft to a child with combined immunodeficiency. Both conserved end residues are trimmed from each CDR3.

TRBV7-7	TRBJ2-7	11	ASSLGLRSEQY
TRBV29-1	TRBJ2-4	11	SVGVSRQNIQY
TRBV5-4	TRBJ1-1	10	ASSPTGVEAF
TRBV4-1	TRBJ1-1	17	ASSQDAPGQGKYLGRVF
TRBV12-3/TRBV12-4	TRBJ1-1	11	ASWRGGWTEAF
TRBV9	TRBJ2-2	14	ASSAARGLDTGELF
TRBV27	TRBJ1-1	12	ASSSGGSNTEAF
TRBV7-2	TRBJ2-7	13	ASSLSLGKGYEQY
TRBV3-1	TRBJ2-1	10	ASSQEGGGRF
TRBV5-1	TRBJ2-1	11	ASSSARGNEQF
TRBV19	TRBJ2-7	13	ASSPGQGADYEQY
TRBV15	TRBJ2-7	12	ATSSDQSSYEQY
TRBV15	TRBJ2-3	13	ATSSRDRSTDTQY